The 15 T cell receptor beta chains reported below all come from one sample, sequenced in a study of metastatic and nonmetastatic thyroid tumors. MiXCR re-clonotyped the PCR reads for TCRdb. This sample carries tens of thousands of clones, roughly 15% of them seen once, and the ten largest clones take 15% to 17%. Thyroid surgery was performed in patients who had received no treatment beforehand. The specimen was blood. The receptors were sampled from a male donor with papillary thyroid cancer or a benign thyroid nodule (not recorded which). Some clones in this sample may be carry-over from other donors' samples.

This clone was counted between two and nine times. The rearrangement joins TRBV6-1 to TRBJ1-5, with a possible D match to TRBD1 (6 bases). Germline CDR1 reads MNHNS; CDR2 reads SASEGT. The CDR3 contains 15 residues. The V end lost 3 bases, the J end lost 10 bases, and 19 bases lay between the germline ends. The CDR3 DNA follows: TGTGCCAGCAGTGACACAGGGTCGGGTAACCATCCCCAGCATTTT. It codes for CASSDTGSGNHPQHF.

There are many counts of this clone. The chain carries TRBV19 and TRBJ1-1; no clear D gene. CDR1 is LNHDA, CDR2 SQIVND, per germline (reference sequence). V shed 1 base and J shed 1 base, with 7 bases lying between them. The CDR3 contains 14 residues. The CDR3 DNA reads as TGTGCCAGTAGTATAGGTCCGGCGAACACTGAAGCTTTCTTT. Translating it yields CASSIGPANTEAFF.

This clone was found many times. The chain couples TRBV10-3 to TRBJ2-5, with TRBD1 matching over 10 bases. The CDR3 extends over 12 amino acids. V lost 10 bases to trimming and J lost 5 bases; unmatched junction nucleotides: 4. Germline CDR1 is ENHRY and CDR2 is SYGVKD. CDR3 region: CATGTGVETQYF. The CDR3 bases are TGTGCCACCGGGACAGGGGTGGAGACCCAGTACTTC.

This clone was found many times. This chain connects TRBV12-3 or TRBV12-4 to TRBJ2-3, with D unresolved. V lost 2 bases and J 6 bases, leaving 3 bases between the germline ends. The CDR3 loop spans 11 amino acids. The CDR3 protein is CASSLMDTQYF. In DNA form, the CDR3 reads TGTGCCAGCAGTTTAATGGATACGCAGTATTTT.

This clone was seen at least ten times. The chain uses TRBV7-7 and TRBJ2-7, with D possibly matching TRBD2 (5 bases). The CDR3 has 13 residues. Trimming took 5 bases from V and 2 from J, leaving 10 bases between them. CDR1 and CDR2 (germline): SSHAT, FNYEAQ (reference sequence). The CDR3 DNA sequence: TGTGCCAGCAGCCCCGGGGTAGCCTACGAGCAGTACTTC. Protein sequence: CASSPGVAYEQYF.

The sample holds many counts of this clone. The chain is built from TRBV2 and TRBJ1-4; D gene uncertain. This CDR3 has 13 residues. CDR1 is SNHLY and CDR2 is FYNNEI in the germline V gene. Trimming shortened V by 7 bases and J by 8 bases, and 14 bases separated the two germline ends. This CDR3 is CASKETRMEKLFF. The CDR3 DNA reads TGTGCCAGCAAGGAGACTCGTATGGAAAAACTGTTTTTT.

This clone occurred many times. The chain combines TRBV4-1 with TRBJ2-4; TRBD1 aligns across 9 bases. From germline, CDR1 is MGHRA and CDR2 YSYEKL. The CDR3 sequence is 15 residues long. With V trimmed by 3 bases and J by 6 bases, 6 bases remained unmatched. The CDR3 DNA is TGCGCCAGCAGCCAGCCACAGGACAGGGGAAACATTCAGTACTTC. It specifies CASSQPQDRGNIQYF.

This clone was detected many times. J is TRBJ1-1 and V is TRBV20-1; D is unresolved. CDR1 and CDR2 (germline): DFQATT, SNEGSKA (reference sequence). The CDR3 covers 13 residues. V was shortened by 4 bases and J by 1 base, with 10 bases between the two germline ends. The DNA for the CDR3 is TGCAGTGCTAACCCGGACGGGAACACTGAAGCTTTCTTT. This gives the protein CSANPDGNTEAFF.

Many counts were recorded for this clone. The chain carries TRBV4-2 and TRBJ1-1, with 7 bases that match TRBD1. V lost 0 bases to trimming and J lost 11 bases; unmatched junction nucleotides: 9. Looked up from germline, CDR1 is LGHNA and CDR2 is YNFKEQ. This CDR3 region has 14 residues. Written as DNA, the CDR3 is TGTGCCAGCAGCCAAGATCCTGAGGGGGCGAGTGCTTTCTTT. Its translation: CASSQDPEGASAFF.

V usage is TRBV5-1 and J usage is TRBJ2-7, with 7 bases lining up with TRBD1. Germline loops: CDR1 SGHRS, CDR2 YFSETQ. CDR3 length: 13 residues. Trimming took 4 bases from V and 3 from J; bases not matched to a gene: 4. The chain's CDR3 is CASSETGLYEQYF. The CDR3, as DNA: TGCGCCAGCAGCGAGACAGGGCTCTACGAGCAGTACTTC. The whole variable domain, remainder taken from reference TRBV5-1 and TRBJ2-7, is KAGVTQTPRYLIKTRGQQVTLSCSPISGHRSVSWYQQTPGQGLQFLFEYFSETQRNKGNFPGRFSGRQFSNSRSEMNVSTLELGDSALYLCASSETGLYEQYFGPGTRLTVT.

There are a few counts of this clone. Sequence at one end of the junction differs from germline and may be a read error. The CDR3 spells CTISDQGGYEQYF. CDR3 coding DNA: TGTACCATCAGTGATCAGGGTGGCTACGAGCAGTACTTC. This chain links TRBV10-3 with TRBJ2-7, with a possible D match to TRBD1 (5 bases). The length of the CDR3 is 13 residues. Per the germline V gene, CDR1 is ENHRY and CDR2 is SYGVKD.

This clone was picked up many times. This clone may be a read error of a much larger clone one base away. This chain uses TRBV12-5 with TRBJ1-2; 9 bases are shared with TRBD1. The CDR3 length is 16 residues. CDR1 is LGHNT and CDR2 is FRNRAP in the germline V gene. The V and J ends lost 5 bases and 7 bases, in that order; junction bases with no gene match: 14. CDR3 in amino acids: CASGTSPGTGMSGYTF. The CDR3 coding sequence is TGTGCTAGTGGTACCAGCCCCGGGACAGGGATGAGTGGCTACACCTTC.

This clone showed up many times. The V call is TRBV28, the J call TRBJ2-1; tentative D call: TRBD2 (5 bases). Germline V gives CDR1 MDHEN, CDR2 SYDVKM. The CDR3 runs 17 residues. V gave up 4 bases and J gave up 7 bases, with 23 bases separating them. Written as DNA, the CDR3 is TGTGCCAGCAGTTACGAACGAGGCCAGCCTAGCACTAATGAGCAGTTCTTC. It encodes CASSYERGQPSTNEQFF.

The V gene is TRBV27, the J gene TRBJ2-7; D is ambiguous. This CDR3 region has 12 residues. From germline, CDR1 is MNHEY and CDR2 SMNVEV (reference sequence). V was pared by 7 bases and J by 3 bases, with 10 bases between. This chain's CDR3 is CASTPLHYEQYF. CDR3 nucleotide sequence: TGTGCCAGCACCCCACTACACTACGAGCAGTACTTC.

This clone was recorded many times. A junction end diverges from the germline sequence, so it may reflect a read error. Other nucleotide sequences in the sample specify the same CDR3. The CDR3 bases are TGTGCCAGCAGTCCAGGGGGGGCTAGGAGCTCCTACGAGCAATACTTC. This codes for CASSPGGARSSYEQYF. The V gene is TRBV12-3 or TRBV12-4, the J gene TRBJ2-7; either TRBD1 or TRBD2 may fit D (7 bases each). CDR3 length equals 16 residues.